This T cell receptor beta chain was identified in a study of OX40 agonist ivuxolimab in advanced cancers. Turning to the overall study: Ivuxolimab was a fully human IgG2 agonistic monoclonal antibody targeting the costimulatory receptor OX40 (CD134). A male proportion of 82.7% and a mean age of roughly 58 years, ranging from about 23 to 79, were recorded for the dose-escalation cohort. The paper reports the monotherapy dose-escalation portion (N = 52 patients) of the phase I ivuxolimab trial. Intravenous ivuxolimab was administered to patients every 2 weeks at six dose levels: 0.01, 0.1, 0.3, 1.5, 3 and 10 mg/kg. Partial responses were achieved by three dose-escalation patients, of whom one had hepatocellular carcinoma and two had cutaneous melanoma. Among the 50 to 55 dose-escalation patients, around 20 had hepatocellular carcinoma, 15 or so melanoma, 9 renal cell carcinoma and 9 head and neck cancer. Patients were allowed to have had prior anti-PD-1, anti-PD-L1 or anti-CTLA-4 therapy, and approximately 37% of the dose-escalation patients had been treated with checkpoint inhibitors. The purpose of peripheral TCRbeta sequencing was to test whether ivuxolimab changed TCR sequence diversity and led to clonal T-cell expansion.

Study-wide conclusions, independent of this receptor: In the 0.1-3.0 mg/kg groups, partial responders had among the lowest normalized peripheral clonal expansion, particularly in CD8+ T cells. After ivuxolimab, CD8+ T cells had more expanded clones than CD4+ T cells on average. Which antigens the clonally expanded peripheral T cells were specific for was not determined. Clonal expansion of both CD4+ and CD8+ blood T cells was observed from baseline to week 6 at doses 0.1 to 3.0 mg/kg. Low levels of normalized T-cell clonal expansion were also shown by some nonresponding patients.

At the junction V is shortened by 7 bases and J by 5 bases; bases outside the gene matches: 9. Reading from cysteine to phenylalanine, the CDR3 counts 14 amino acids. Only CDR3 DNA remains: 42 bases, in frame from the first base. Per the germline V gene, MNHNS is the CDR1 and SASEGT is the CDR2. The trial excluded patients who had a history of autoimmune disease or were on systemic immunosuppression. In every dose cohort, peripheral blood was drawn for TCR sequencing at baseline, cycle 4 day 1, and cycle 7 day 1. Samples were obtained from an open-label, multicenter, first-in-human phase I dose-escalation trial of ivuxolimab. Adults with locally advanced or metastatic melanoma, renal cell, hepatocellular, or head and neck squamous cell carcinoma were enrolled in the trial. Before TCR sequencing, CD4+ and CD8+ T cells were separately sorted from peripheral blood. Genomic DNA was extracted from sorted cells for sequencing of the TCRbeta CDR3 region. TCRbeta CDR3 regions were sequenced using the immunoSEQ Assay. Here the immuneACCESS table is served through TCRdb, limited to in-frame sequences with V and J called. Missing clones are a known gap in these copies; in checked studies unresolved V genes cover under half, and the rest lacks a known reason. Counted in this sample were tens of thousands of clones; about 91% of them appeared once. The top ten clonotypes cover about 2% of the sample.

Regarding this clone: Its antigen is not yet known. There are no base qualities to consult, and no much larger clone falls within one base.

Here the sequenced sample was CD4+ or CD8+ T cells sorted from blood, taken in a trial of the OX40 agonist ivuxolimab. The chain employs TRBV6-1 and TRBJ2-5; 8 bases in the middle match TRBD2. The origin of this receptor is an adult with an advanced solid tumor such as melanoma, head and neck, liver or kidney cancer. The sequence in DNA is TGTGCCAGCACCGGGAGGGCAGTCGGCGAGACCCAGTACTTC. The resulting protein is CASTGRAVGETQYF.